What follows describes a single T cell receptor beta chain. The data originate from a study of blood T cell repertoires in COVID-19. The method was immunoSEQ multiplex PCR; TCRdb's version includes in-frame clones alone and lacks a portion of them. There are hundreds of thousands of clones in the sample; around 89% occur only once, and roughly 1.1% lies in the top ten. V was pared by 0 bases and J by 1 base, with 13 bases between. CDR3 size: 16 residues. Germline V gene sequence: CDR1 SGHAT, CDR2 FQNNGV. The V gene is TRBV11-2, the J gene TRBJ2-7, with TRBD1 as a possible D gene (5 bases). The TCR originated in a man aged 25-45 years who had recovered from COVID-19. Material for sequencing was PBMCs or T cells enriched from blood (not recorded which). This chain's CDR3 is CASSLDRVGVSYEQYF. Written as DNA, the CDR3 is TGTGCCAGCAGCTTAGATCGGGTAGGGGTTTCCTACGAGCAGTACTTC.